Following are 11 T cell receptor beta chains from one sample sequenced in a study of read filtering for tumor transcriptome and immune sequencing. The library was built from around 380 ng RNA with molecular barcoded adaptors for alpha/delta and beta/gamma chains. TCRdb ran MiXCR on the reads and lists one entry per CDR3 protein. The data contain fewer than 150,000 distinct CDR3 sequences, roughly 13% of them singletons. Source material: a population of CD138-negative cells sorted from bone marrow. These receptors came from a donor over 35 with multiple myeloma.

This clonotype was seen a single time. One end of the junction is discordant with germline, which a read error may explain. V is TRBV7-8 and J is TRBJ2-1; no firm D call. CDR3 length equals 16 residues. Germline V gives CDR1 SGHVS, CDR2 FQNEAQ. CDR3 sequence (DNA): TGTGCCAGCAGCGCCCCGGGCTTCAGTTCCTACAATGACCAGTTCTTC. Protein: CASSAPGFSSYNDQFF.

About this clonotype itself: It may be a read error: a sequence one base away is much more abundant. The chain carries TRBV20-1 and TRBJ2-2, with 11 nucleotides matching TRBD1. CDR1 is DFQATT, CDR2 SNEGSKA, per germline (reference sequence). This CDR3 region has 14 residues. The CDR3 loop is CSAPDRGRPGEPFF. In DNA, the CDR3 is TGCAGTGCCCCGGACAGGGGGCGACCCGGGGAGCCGTTTTTT.

The V call is TRBV7-8, the J call TRBJ2-4; D is unclear. CDR1 is SGHVS and CDR2 is FQNEAQ in the germline V gene. The CDR3 covers 16 residues. The V gene lost 1 base and the J gene lost 0 bases, with 10 bases spanning the gap. The CDR3 DNA follows: TGTGCCAGCAGCTTAGTGGCAGGCGAAGCCAAAAACATTCAGTACTTC. Encoded protein: CASSLVAGEAKNIQYF.

Many counts were recorded for this clonotype. The chain employs TRBV12-3 or TRBV12-4 and TRBJ2-7; 11 bases are shared with TRBD1. The CDR3 is 15 amino acids. Losses at the gene ends were 4 bases for V and 5 bases for J; bases not matched to a gene: 7. The CDR3 loop reads CASSSGQGVSDEQYF. The CDR3 DNA follows: TGTGCCAGCAGTTCGGGACAGGGGGTGAGCGACGAGCAGTACTTC.

In its sample, this clonotype was seen many times. The rearrangement joins TRBV6-5 to TRBJ1-1; perhaps TRBD1 as D (6 bases). V lost 10 bases, J lost 4 bases, and 16 bases lay in between. This CDR3 comprises 13 residues. Looked up from germline, CDR1 is MNHEY and CDR2 is SVGAGI. CDR3 loop: CAIRRGRGTEAFF. Here the CDR3 DNA reads TGTGCCATACGCAGGGGTCGGGGCACTGAAGCTTTCTTT.

J is TRBJ2-1 and V is TRBV20-1; tentative D call: TRBD1 (6 bases). V shed 1 base and J shed 5 bases, with 12 bases lying between them. This CDR3 is 14 amino acids long. In germline, CDR1 is DFQATT, CDR2 SNEGSKA (reference sequence). For the CDR3, the DNA is TGCAGTGCTAGAGGGGTAGAGGGGGACAATGAGCAGTTCTTC. Translating gives CSARGVEGDNEQFF.

This clonotype was counted many times. The J gene is TRBJ1-2, the V gene TRBV7-8; D is ambiguous. Germline CDR1 SGHVS, CDR2 FQNEAQ. V dropped 1 base and J dropped 8 bases, with 14 bases sitting between them. CDR3 length: 14 residues. The CDR3 loop reads CASSLEVSVMGYTF. The CDR3 nucleotides read TGTGCCAGCAGCTTAGAGGTCTCCGTGATGGGCTACACCTTC.

This clonotype was seen a single time. A much larger clone sits a single nucleotide away, making a read error possible. The chain couples TRBV5-5 to TRBJ2-1, with D perhaps being TRBD1 or TRBD2 (6 bases each). CDR1 SGHKS and CDR2 YYEKEE come from the germline V gene (reference sequence). This CDR3 spans 14 amino acids. V was cut by 3 bases and J by 8 bases, with 15 bases left in between. The CDR3 nucleotides are TGTGCCAGCAGCTGGGATGGGGGGCTCGATGAGCAGTTCTTC. Translation gives CASSWDGGLDEQFF.

This clonotype was recorded many times. J is TRBJ1-5 and V is TRBV7-2; possible D gene TRBD1, 5 bases. Deletions cut 2 bases from V and 4 bases from J, with 12 bases between. In germline, CDR1 is SGHTA, CDR2 FQGNSA. The CDR3 spans 15 residues. This chain's CDR3 is CASSLSGGENQPQHF. CDR3 DNA: TGTGCCAGCAGCTTAAGTGGAGGGGAGAATCAGCCCCAGCATTTT.

Regarding this clonotype: A read error may explain this, as a much larger clone is one base away. The V and J genes are TRBV6-1 and TRBJ2-5; 7 nucleotides agree with TRBD1. Per the germline V gene, CDR1 is MNHNS and CDR2 is SASEGT. This CDR3 is built from 15 residues. The CDR3 protein is CASSYRGGDQETQCF. In nucleotides, the CDR3 is TGTGCCAGCAGTTACAGGGGTGGGGACCAAGAGACCCAGTGCTTC.

This clonotype has a count of ten or more. The CDR3 region is CASWLDPGQGASEAFF. The CDR3, as DNA: TGTGCCAGCTGGCTAGATCCGGGACAGGGGGCTTCTGAAGCTTTCTTT. This rearrangement joins TRBV6-5 to TRBJ1-1; 12 bases are a match to TRBD1. In germline, CDR1 is MNHEY, CDR2 SVGAGI. J gave up 6 bases and V 8 bases, and 13 bases lay outside the gene matches. CDR3 length: 16 residues.